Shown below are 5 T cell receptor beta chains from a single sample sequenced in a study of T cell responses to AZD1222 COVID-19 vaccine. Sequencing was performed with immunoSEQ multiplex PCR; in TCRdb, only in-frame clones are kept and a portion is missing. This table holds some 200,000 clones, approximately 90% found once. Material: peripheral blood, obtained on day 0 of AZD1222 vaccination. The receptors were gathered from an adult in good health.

The CDR3 nucleotides read TGTGCCAGCAGTTGGGTGAGGGGCCAAACCATGAACACTGAAGCTTTCTTT. Translating it yields CASSWVRGQTMNTEAFF. V and J are TRBV28 and TRBJ1-1; D is possibly TRBD1 (5 bases). CDR3 length: 17 amino acids. Germline CDR1 reads MDHEN; CDR2 reads SYDVKM. V was clipped by 4 bases and J by 0 bases, with 18 bases between them.

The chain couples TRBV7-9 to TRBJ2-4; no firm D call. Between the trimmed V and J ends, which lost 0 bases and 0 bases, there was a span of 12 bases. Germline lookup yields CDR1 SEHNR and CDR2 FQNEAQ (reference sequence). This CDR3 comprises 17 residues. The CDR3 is CASSLALADLAKNIQYF. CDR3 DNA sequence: TGTGCCAGCAGCTTAGCGTTGGCCGACCTAGCCAAAAACATTCAGTACTTC.

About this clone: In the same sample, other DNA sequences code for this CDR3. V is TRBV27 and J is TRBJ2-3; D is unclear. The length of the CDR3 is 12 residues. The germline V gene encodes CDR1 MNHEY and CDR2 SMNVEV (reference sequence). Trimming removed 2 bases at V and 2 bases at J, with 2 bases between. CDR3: CASSLNTDTQYF. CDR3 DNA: TGTGCCAGCAGTTTAAACACAGATACGCAGTATTTT.

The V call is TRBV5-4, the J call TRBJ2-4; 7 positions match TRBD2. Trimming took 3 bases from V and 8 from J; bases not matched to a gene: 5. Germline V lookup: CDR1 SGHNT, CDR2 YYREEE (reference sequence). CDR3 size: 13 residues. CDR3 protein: CASSWRELDIQYF. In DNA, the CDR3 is TGTGCCAGCAGCTGGCGGGAGCTTGACATTCAGTACTTC.

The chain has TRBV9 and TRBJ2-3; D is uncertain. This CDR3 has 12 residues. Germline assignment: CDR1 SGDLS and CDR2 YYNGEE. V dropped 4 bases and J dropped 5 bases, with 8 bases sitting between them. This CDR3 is CASSLSKDTQYF. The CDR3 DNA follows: TGTGCCAGCAGCCTTAGTAAAGATACGCAGTATTTT.